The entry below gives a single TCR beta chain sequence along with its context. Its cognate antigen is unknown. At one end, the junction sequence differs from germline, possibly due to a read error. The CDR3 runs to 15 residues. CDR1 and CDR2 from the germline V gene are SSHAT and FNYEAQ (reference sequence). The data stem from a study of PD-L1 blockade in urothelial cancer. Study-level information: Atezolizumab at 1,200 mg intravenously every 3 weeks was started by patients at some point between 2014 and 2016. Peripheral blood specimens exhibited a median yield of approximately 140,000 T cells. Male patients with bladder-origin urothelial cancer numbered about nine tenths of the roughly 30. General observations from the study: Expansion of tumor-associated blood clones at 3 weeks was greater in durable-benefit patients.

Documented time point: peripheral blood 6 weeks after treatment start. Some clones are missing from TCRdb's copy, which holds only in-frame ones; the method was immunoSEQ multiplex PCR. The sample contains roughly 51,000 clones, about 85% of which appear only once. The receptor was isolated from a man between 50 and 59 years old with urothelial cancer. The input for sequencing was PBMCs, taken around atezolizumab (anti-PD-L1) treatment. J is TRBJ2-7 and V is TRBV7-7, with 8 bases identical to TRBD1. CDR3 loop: CASSLGQGSSYEQYF. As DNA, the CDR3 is TGTGCCAGCAGTTTAGGACAGGGATCGTCCTACGAGCAGTACTTC. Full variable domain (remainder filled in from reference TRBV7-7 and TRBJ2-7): GAGVSQSPRYKVTKRGQDVTLRCDPISSHATLYWYQQALGQGPEFLTYFNYEAQPDKSGLPSDRFSAERPEGSISTLTIQRTEQRDSAMYRCASSLGQGSSYEQYFGPGTRLTVT.